These T cell receptor beta chains were read from a single sample in a study of T cell responses to AZD1222 COVID-19 vaccine. Only in-frame clones appear in the TCRdb table, and some are missing; sequencing was by immunoSEQ multiplex PCR. Of about 100,000 clones in the sample, 80% to 95% were seen once. The sample in question was peripheral blood, obtained 28 days after the second AZD1222 dose. The source of these receptors is an adult who received the AZD1222 COVID-19 vaccine. CDR3s include the opening cysteine and the closing phenylalanine or tryptophan. The order of the fields is D gene, V gene, J gene, clone size, CDR3 DNA, CDR3 protein. The D gene is left open where the match is weak. The listing skips clone size in some rows; elsewhere it reads once, few, many or a size class.

D gene: TRBD1; V gene: TRBV11-2; J gene: TRBJ2-7; clone size: -; CDR3 DNA: TGTGCCAGCAGCTTGTCGACAGGGAGCGAGCAGTACTTC; CDR3 protein: CASSLSTGSEQYF
D gene: -; V gene: TRBV20-1; J gene: TRBJ2-7; clone size: once; CDR3 DNA: TGCAGTGCTAGTACCAGTCCAGACTACGAGCAGTACTTC; CDR3 protein: CSASTSPDYEQYF
D gene: -; V gene: TRBV7-2; J gene: TRBJ1-2; clone size: -; CDR3 DNA: TGTGCCAGCAGCTTAGCGCTTCGGACGGCTGGCTACACCTTC; CDR3 protein: CASSLALRTAGYTF
D gene: -; V gene: TRBV19; J gene: TRBJ1-5; clone size: -; CDR3 DNA: TGTGCCAGTACACTCGCAGGGGTTAGCAATCAGCCCCAGCATTTT; CDR3 protein: CASTLAGVSNQPQHF
D gene: -; V gene: TRBV25-1; J gene: TRBJ2-7; clone size: -; CDR3 DNA: TGTGCCAGCAGTGGCCGACAGGAGCCTTCCTACGAGCAGTACTTC; CDR3 protein: CASSGRQEPSYEQYF
D gene: TRBD1; V gene: TRBV28; J gene: TRBJ2-3; clone size: -; CDR3 DNA: TGTGCCAGCAGTTCGACAGGGGCGGGAGATACGCAGTATTTT; CDR3 protein: CASSSTGAGDTQYF
D gene: -; V gene: TRBV7-9; J gene: TRBJ1-4; clone size: -; CDR3 DNA: TGTGCCAGCAGCTTCGGGGGGCAGAGTAATGAAAAACTGTTTTTT; CDR3 protein: CASSFGGQSNEKLFF
D gene: -; V gene: TRBV24-1; J gene: TRBJ2-7; clone size: -; CDR3 DNA: TGTGCCACCAGTGATCGACCAGGGAACGAGCAGTACTTC; CDR3 protein: CATSDRPGNEQYF
D gene: TRBD1; V gene: TRBV3-1/TRBV3-2; J gene: TRBJ1-5; clone size: -; CDR3 DNA: TGTGCCAGCAGCCGCGGGACAGGGTATCAGCCCCAGCATTTT; CDR3 protein: CASSRGTGYQPQHF
D gene: -; V gene: TRBV4-1; J gene: TRBJ1-1; clone size: -; CDR3 DNA: TGCGCCAGCAGCACAGCGAGATTTATTAAGAACACTGAAGCTTTCTTT; CDR3 protein: CASSTARFIKNTEAFF
D gene: -; V gene: TRBV18; J gene: TRBJ1-6; clone size: -; CDR3 DNA: TGTGCCAGCTCACCAAAGGATGGAAATTCACCCCTCCACTTT; CDR3 protein: CASSPKDGNSPLHF
D gene: -; V gene: TRBV28; J gene: TRBJ2-1; clone size: once; CDR3 DNA: TGTGCCAGCAGTTTAAAGTCCCCCGGGAAGCAGTTCTTC; CDR3 protein: CASSLKSPGKQFF
D gene: -; V gene: TRBV7-9; J gene: TRBJ1-1; clone size: -; CDR3 DNA: TGTGCCAGCAGCTTAGGAGGACAGTTGAACACTGAAGCTTTCTTT; CDR3 protein: CASSLGGQLNTEAFF
D gene: TRBD1; V gene: TRBV4-1; J gene: TRBJ1-5; clone size: -; CDR3 DNA: TGCGCCAGCAGCCAAGGGACAGGGAGGCATCAGCCCCAGCATTTT; CDR3 protein: CASSQGTGRHQPQHF
D gene: -; V gene: TRBV6-5; J gene: TRBJ1-5; clone size: -; CDR3 DNA: TGTGCCAGCAGTTACTCCAGGGGCAATCAGCCCCAGCATTTT; CDR3 protein: CASSYSRGNQPQHF
D gene: TRBD2; V gene: TRBV29-1; J gene: TRBJ2-7; clone size: -; CDR3 DNA: TGCAGCGTAGGACTAGCGGGAAGATACGAGCAGTACTTC; CDR3 protein: CSVGLAGRYEQYF
D gene: -; V gene: TRBV28; J gene: TRBJ1-4; clone size: -; CDR3 DNA: TGTGCCAGCAGTTCCCAGGGTTACAGGGAAAAACTGTTTTTT; CDR3 protein: CASSSQGYREKLFF
D gene: TRBD2; V gene: TRBV10-3; J gene: TRBJ2-3; clone size: -; CDR3 DNA: TGTGCCATCAGTAGCCGTGGGACTAGCGGGGGGGCCGGGGATACGCAGTATTTT; CDR3 protein: CAISSRGTSGGAGDTQYF
D gene: -; V gene: TRBV19; J gene: TRBJ1-2; clone size: -; CDR3 DNA: TGTGCCAGTAGTATGACTGCAAACTATGGCTACACCTTC; CDR3 protein: CASSMTANYGYTF
D gene: -; V gene: TRBV5-1; J gene: TRBJ1-1; clone size: -; CDR3 DNA: TGCGCCAGCAGCTTTCAGGGAATTGAAGCTTTCTTT; CDR3 protein: CASSFQGIEAFF
D gene: -; V gene: TRBV3-1/TRBV3-2; J gene: TRBJ2-3; clone size: -; CDR3 DNA: TGTGCCAGCAGCCAAGTTTTGGCCAGCACAGATACGCAGTATTTT; CDR3 protein: CASSQVLASTDTQYF
D gene: TRBD1; V gene: TRBV6-1; J gene: TRBJ2-2; clone size: -; CDR3 DNA: TGTGCCAGCAGTGAGGACAGGGTGATCACCGGGGAGCTGTTTTTT; CDR3 protein: CASSEDRVITGELFF
D gene: -; V gene: TRBV30; J gene: TRBJ1-3; clone size: -; CDR3 DNA: TGTGCCTGGAGTGTAGGGTTACCCTCTGGAAACACCATATATTTT; CDR3 protein: CAWSVGLPSGNTIYF
D gene: -; V gene: TRBV5-1; J gene: TRBJ1-2; clone size: -; CDR3 DNA: TGCGCCAGCAGTCAGGGAAACTATGGCTACACCTTC; CDR3 protein: CASSQGNYGYTF
D gene: TRBD2; V gene: TRBV23-1; J gene: TRBJ2-1; clone size: -; CDR3 DNA: TGCGCCAGCAGTCAACTTAGCGGGAGACGCGACAATGAGCAGTTCTTC; CDR3 protein: CASSQLSGRRDNEQFF
D gene: -; V gene: TRBV6-1; J gene: TRBJ2-5; clone size: -; CDR3 DNA: TGTGCCAGCAGTGAAACCAGGAGGGAGACCCAGTACTTC; CDR3 protein: CASSETRRETQYF
D gene: -; V gene: TRBV30; J gene: TRBJ1-2; clone size: -; CDR3 DNA: TGTGCCTGGACCCCGGGGGCTAACTATGGCTACACCTTC; CDR3 protein: CAWTPGANYGYTF
D gene: TRBD1; V gene: TRBV4-1; J gene: TRBJ2-5; clone size: -; CDR3 DNA: TGCGCCAGCAGCCGACAGGGCGCGGAAGAGACCCAGTACTTC; CDR3 protein: CASSRQGAEETQYF
D gene: -; V gene: TRBV5-5; J gene: TRBJ1-2; clone size: -; CDR3 DNA: TGTGCCAGCAGCTTCGGGGATAACTATGGCTACACCTTC; CDR3 protein: CASSFGDNYGYTF
D gene: TRBD1; V gene: TRBV9; J gene: TRBJ1-2; clone size: -; CDR3 DNA: TGTGCCAGCAGCTTATTACAGGGGGCTTTAGACTATGGCTACACCTTC; CDR3 protein: CASSLLQGALDYGYTF
D gene: TRBD1; V gene: TRBV4-1; J gene: TRBJ2-2; clone size: once; CDR3 DNA: TGCGCCAGCAGCCACGGACAGGGGGCCGGGGAGCTGTTTTTT; CDR3 protein: CASSHGQGAGELFF
D gene: -; V gene: TRBV28; J gene: TRBJ2-7; clone size: -; CDR3 DNA: TGTGCCAGCAGTTTAGGGGCCGAAGCCCGCTACGAGCAGTACTTC; CDR3 protein: CASSLGAEARYEQYF
D gene: -; V gene: TRBV24-1; J gene: TRBJ1-2; clone size: -; CDR3 DNA: TGTGCCACCAGTGATTTGCCCGGGGGCTACACCTTC; CDR3 protein: CATSDLPGGYTF
D gene: TRBD1; V gene: TRBV7-2; J gene: TRBJ1-5; clone size: -; CDR3 DNA: TGTGCCAGCAGCTTAGGGGGACAGAACAATCAGCCCCAGCATTTT; CDR3 protein: CASSLGGQNNQPQHF
D gene: -; V gene: TRBV11-3; J gene: TRBJ2-7; clone size: -; CDR3 DNA: TGTGCCAGCAGCACCGGTTACGAGCAGTACTTC; CDR3 protein: CASSTGYEQYF
D gene: -; V gene: TRBV21-1; J gene: TRBJ2-5; clone size: -; CDR3 DNA: TGTGCCAGCAGCATGGGGTCAAGGGAGGAGACCCAGTACTTC; CDR3 protein: CASSMGSREETQYF
D gene: TRBD2; V gene: TRBV6-2/TRBV6-3; J gene: TRBJ2-3; clone size: once; CDR3 DNA: TGTGCCAGCAGTTACTCGCGGGAGGCCCTGGGTACGCAGTATTTT; CDR3 protein: CASSYSREALGTQYF
D gene: -; V gene: TRBV2; J gene: TRBJ1-1; clone size: -; CDR3 DNA: TGTGCCAGCAGTGCAAGGGGGGCTGAAGCTTTCTTT; CDR3 protein: CASSARGAEAFF
D gene: TRBD2; V gene: TRBV7-2; J gene: TRBJ2-1; clone size: -; CDR3 DNA: TGTGCCAGCAGCTTAGGGGTGACTAGCTTCAGGGAAAGGCAGTTCTTC; CDR3 protein: CASSLGVTSFRERQFF
D gene: -; V gene: TRBV20-1; J gene: TRBJ1-1; clone size: -; CDR3 DNA: TGCAGTGCGGTCTCGAACACTGAAGCTTTCTTT; CDR3 protein: CSAVSNTEAFF
D gene: -; V gene: TRBV27; J gene: TRBJ2-7; clone size: -; CDR3 DNA: TGTGCCAGCAGTTTGACAGGCTCCTACGAGCAGTACTTC; CDR3 protein: CASSLTGSYEQYF
D gene: -; V gene: TRBV4-1; J gene: TRBJ1-5; clone size: -; CDR3 DNA: TGCGCCAGCAGCCCCTGGGAGAATCAGCCCCAGCATTTT; CDR3 protein: CASSPWENQPQHF
D gene: -; V gene: TRBV5-1; J gene: TRBJ2-2; clone size: -; CDR3 DNA: TGCGCCAGCAGCTTGGCACCCGGGGAGCTGTTTTTT; CDR3 protein: CASSLAPGELFF
D gene: -; V gene: TRBV11-2; J gene: TRBJ2-5; clone size: -; CDR3 DNA: TGTGCCAGCAGCTTCGTCGCGGGGAAAGAGACCCAGTACTTC; CDR3 protein: CASSFVAGKETQYF